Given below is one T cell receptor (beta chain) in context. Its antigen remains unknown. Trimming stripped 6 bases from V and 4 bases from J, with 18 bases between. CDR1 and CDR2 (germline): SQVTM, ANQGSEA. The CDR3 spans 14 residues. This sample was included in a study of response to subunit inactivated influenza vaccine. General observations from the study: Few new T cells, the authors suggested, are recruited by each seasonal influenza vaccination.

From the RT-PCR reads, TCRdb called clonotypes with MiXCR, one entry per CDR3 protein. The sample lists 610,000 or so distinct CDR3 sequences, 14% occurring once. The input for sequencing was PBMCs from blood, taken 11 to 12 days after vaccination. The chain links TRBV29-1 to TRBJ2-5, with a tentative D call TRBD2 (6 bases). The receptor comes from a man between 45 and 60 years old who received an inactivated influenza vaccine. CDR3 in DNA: TGCAGCGTGGGTGGACTAAACAGACGAGAGACCCAGTACTTC. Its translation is CSVGGLNRRETQYF.